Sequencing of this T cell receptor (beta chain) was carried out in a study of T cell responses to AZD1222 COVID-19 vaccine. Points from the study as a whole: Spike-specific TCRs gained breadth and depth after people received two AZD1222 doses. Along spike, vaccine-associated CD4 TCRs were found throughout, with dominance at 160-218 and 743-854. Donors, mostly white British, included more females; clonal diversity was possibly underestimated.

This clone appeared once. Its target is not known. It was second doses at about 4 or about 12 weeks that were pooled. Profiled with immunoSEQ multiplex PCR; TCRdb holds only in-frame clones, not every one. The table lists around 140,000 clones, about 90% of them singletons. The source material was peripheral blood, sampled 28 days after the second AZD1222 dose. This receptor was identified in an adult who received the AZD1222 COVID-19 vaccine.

This chain's CDR3 is CASSQDYRGSDEQYF. Here the CDR3 DNA reads TGCGCCAGCAGCCAAGATTATCGGGGGTCGGACGAGCAGTACTTC. The chain has TRBV4-1 and TRBJ2-7; the D gene is possibly TRBD2 (6 bases). V was cut by 0 bases and J by 5 bases, with 14 bases left in between. The germline gives CDR1 MGHRA, CDR2 YSYEKL. CDR3 length: 15 amino acids.